Listed below are T cell receptor beta chains from one sample, sequenced in a study of graft-versus-host responses after intestinal transplantation. Clones were read by immunoSEQ multiplex PCR, and TCRdb kept only the in-frame ones, dropping some. The sample includes 35,000 to 45,000 clones, 80% to 95% of them seen just once. Specimen: PBMCs, collected less than 750 days after intestinal transplantation. Source of these receptors: a human patient who received an intestinal transplant, so some T cells may come from the graft donor. Each CDR3 is given with its conserved first and last residue. D genes are given only for firm matches. Expanded clones get a size class; other rows say once, few or many, or leave the size out.

TRBJ2-3 | TRBV25-1 | TRBD2 | . | TGTGCCAGCACTGGGGGGGGAAAAATAGATACGCAGTATTTT | CASTGGGKIDTQYF
TRBJ2-1 | TRBV4-2 | TRBD2 | . | TGTGCCAGCAGCCCACCAGCGGGAGACCTCTACAATGAGCAGTTCTTC | CASSPPAGDLYNEQFF
TRBJ2-1 | TRBV5-1 | TRBD1 | . | TGCGCCAGCAGACTCCGGGACAGGAGCTCCTACAATGAGCAGTTCTTC | CASRLRDRSSYNEQFF
TRBJ2-3 | TRBV5-4 | . | once | TGTGCCAGCAGCTTGGGAAGCCGAAGGGGAGATACGCAGTATTTT | CASSLGSRRGDTQYF
TRBJ1-1 | TRBV7-9 | . | . | TGTGCCAGCAGTTTGATAGGGGAGAGCACTGAAGCTTTCTTT | CASSLIGESTEAFF
TRBJ2-5 | TRBV11-3 | . | . | TGTGCCAGCAGCTTAAAGAACTGGTACCAAGAGACCCAGTACTTC | CASSLKNWYQETQYF
TRBJ2-6 | TRBV19 | . | . | TGTGCCAGTAGTATGCCTGGGGCCAACGTCCTGACTTTC | CASSMPGANVLTF
TRBJ1-4 | TRBV5-1 | . | . | TGCGCCAGCAGCTTCAGAGGGGACAATGAAAAACTGTTTTTT | CASSFRGDNEKLFF
TRBJ2-7 | TRBV18 | . | . | TGTGCCAGCTCAGTACAGGGTCTTGCCTACGAGCAGTACTTC | CASSVQGLAYEQYF
TRBJ2-1 | TRBV7-9 | . | . | TGTGCCAGCAGCCAGGACCCAGGAGCCTACAATGAGCAGTTCTTC | CASSQDPGAYNEQFF
TRBJ2-7 | TRBV29-1 | . | once | TGCAGCGTTGAGATTCGGGACGAAAACTACGAGCAGTACTTC | CSVEIRDENYEQYF
TRBJ1-1 | TRBV6-5 | . | . | TGTGCCAGCAGTTACCAATACTCGGCCGACGGTACTGAAGCTTTCTTT | CASSYQYSADGTEAFF
TRBJ2-7 | TRBV5-4 | . | . | TGTGCCAGCAACGTGCAGGGGTTGCCCTACGAGCAGTACTTC | CASNVQGLPYEQYF
TRBJ1-4 | TRBV2 | . | . | TGTGCCACCTCAGGGGCCCTAAGTGAAAAACTGTTTTTT | CATSGALSEKLFF
TRBJ2-2 | TRBV5-4 | TRBD1 | . | TGTGCCAGCAGCAAGGGACAGGGGAACACCGGGGAGCTGTTTTTT | CASSKGQGNTGELFF
TRBJ2-7 | TRBV20-1 | . | . | TGCAGTGCGGGACTCATTTACGAGCAGTACTTC | CSAGLIYEQYF
TRBJ2-2 | TRBV19 | . | once | TGTGCCAGTAGTATAGTGGCCGGGGAGCTGTTTTTT | CASSIVAGELFF
TRBJ2-2 | TRBV7-6 | . | . | TGTGCCAGCAGCTCTCGTAACCGGGGAGGGAACACCGGGGAGCTGTTTTTT | CASSSRNRGGNTGELFF
TRBJ2-1 | TRBV27 | . | . | TGTGCCAGCAGTTATTACAATGAGCAGTTCTTC | CASSYYNEQFF
TRBJ2-5 | TRBV27 | . | . | TGTGCCAGCAGTGCCCTGGTCGACCCTCAAGAGACCCAGTACTTC | CASSALVDPQETQYF
TRBJ1-2 | TRBV6-1 | . | . | TGTGCCAGCAGTGGAGGGGGGGGAATCGATGGCTACACCTTC | CASSGGGGIDGYTF
TRBJ1-2 | TRBV6-6 | TRBD1 | once | TGTGCCAGCAGAACAGGACAGGGGAACTATGGCTACACCTTC | CASRTGQGNYGYTF
TRBJ2-7 | TRBV29-1 | . | . | TGCAGCGTTGGCACCAGGGCCTCCTACGAGCAGTACTTC | CSVGTRASYEQYF
TRBJ1-5 | TRBV7-9 | TRBD1 | . | TGTGCCAGCAGCCATACAGGGGGCATGGGAGCCCAGCATTTT | CASSHTGGMGAQHF
TRBJ1-2 | TRBV27 | . | . | TGTGCCAGCAGTCTAGGTATCGGCGATTATGGCTACACCTTC | CASSLGIGDYGYTF
TRBJ2-7 | TRBV9 | TRBD1 | . | TGTGCCAGCAGCGTTACAGGGGGCGGCTACGAGCAGTACTTC | CASSVTGGGYEQYF
TRBJ2-7 | TRBV28 | . | . | TGTGCCAGCAGTATGGCAGGACCTTGGGGCTACGAGCAGTACTTC | CASSMAGPWGYEQYF
TRBJ2-2 | TRBV7-7 | TRBD1 | . | TGTGCCAGCAGCCGCGACAGGGTAAACACCGGGGAGCTGTTTTTT | CASSRDRVNTGELFF
TRBJ2-1 | TRBV21-1 | . | . | TGTGCCCGTAGGCGGGTTCTCTCCTACAATGAGCAGTTCTTC | CARRRVLSYNEQFF
TRBJ1-5 | TRBV27 | . | . | TGTGCCAGCAGTTTAGCGGCGGGGAGAGAGCCCCAGCATTTT | CASSLAAGREPQHF
TRBJ2-5 | TRBV11-2 | . | . | TGTGCCAGCAGCTTCCTCGCCGTTTCCCTCGGGGAGACCCAGTACTTC | CASSFLAVSLGETQYF
TRBJ1-5 | TRBV27 | . | . | TGTGCCAGCAGTTTAGAGGGTTGGAGCAATCAGCCCCAGCATTTT | CASSLEGWSNQPQHF
TRBJ2-2 | TRBV27 | TRBD1 | . | TGTGCCAGCAACCAGGACAGGGAGGCCGGGGAGCTGTTTTTT | CASNQDREAGELFF
TRBJ2-7 | TRBV9 | . | . | TGTGCCAGCAGCGTATTTGCGGCCCCCTCAGACGAGCAGTACTTC | CASSVFAAPSDEQYF
TRBJ2-7 | TRBV5-5 | TRBD1 | . | TGTGCCAGCAGCTCGGGGACAGGGACCGACGAGCAGTACTTC | CASSSGTGTDEQYF
TRBJ1-4 | TRBV4-2 | . | . | TGTGCCAGCACGCCGAGACGGTCGCGGAATTATAATGAAAAACTGTTTTTT | CASTPRRSRNYNEKLFF
TRBJ1-4 | TRBV7-2 | . | . | TGTGCCAGCAGCTTAGATCCTAATGAAAAACTGTTTTTT | CASSLDPNEKLFF
TRBJ2-5 | TRBV12-5 | . | once | TGTGCTAGTGGTTTGGTATCAGGGGGAGGTAGGGCCCAAGAGACCCAGTACTTC | CASGLVSGGGRAQETQYF
TRBJ2-7 | TRBV6-5 | . | . | TGTGCCAGCAGTTACGAAGGGGTAGAGCAGTACTTC | CASSYEGVEQYF
TRBJ2-7 | TRBV9 | TRBD1 | . | TGTGCCAGCAGCGATTCGGGACAGGGACACGAGCAGTACTTC | CASSDSGQGHEQYF